Included here is one TCR beta chain sequence, with context. As handled by the study authors: Quantification of nucleated cells was approximated via reference gene primer amplification. Sequenced by immunoSEQ multiplex PCR; TCRdb stores in-frame clones only, minus some. The DNA was the basis for D and trimming; V, J and clone size are from that table. The sample records around 75,000 clones, roughly 90% being singletons. The source of the sample is a study of blood T cell repertoires in COVID-19. Study-level information: The origin of the acute and convalescent COVID-19 samples was the United States, Italy and Spain. Nucleic acid was either cDNA or gDNA, and it came from T cells, B-cell-depleted T cells, or PBMCs.

The CDR3 covers 15 residues. Germline CDR1 MNHEY, CDR2 SMNVEV (reference sequence). The chain joins TRBV27 to TRBJ2-3, with TRBD2 identical over 7 bases. Sequencing used peripheral blood. The TCR comes from a human donor in a cohort sampled during active COVID-19. This CDR3 is CVTSEVGGSTDTQYF. The CDR3 DNA sequence: TGTGTCACCAGCGAGGTGGGGGGGTCCACAGATACGCAGTATTTT.